The entry that follows covers one T cell receptor (beta chain) sequence. Its antigen is not identified. Germline V gene sequence: CDR1 MDHEN, CDR2 SYDVKM. The CDR3 runs to 13 residues. This specimen comes from a study of CXCR3-negative and CXCR3-positive naive CD8 T cells. Preparation of TRB cDNA libraries relied on 5' RACE carrying UMI labels. After re-calling the 5' RACE reads, TCRdb lists one entry per CDR3 protein, DNA absent. The sample includes roughly 110,000 distinct CDR3 sequences. General study points: When CXCR3-positive naive cells were set against CXCR3-negative naive cells, the former had more hydrophobic TRB CDR3s.

This receptor was identified in a human donor in good health. Some clones in this sample may be carry-over from other donors' samples. The sequenced sample consisted of naive CXCR3+ CD8+ T cells from blood. This sample's subset: CD45RO-CCR7+CD27+CD95- naive CD8+ T cells expressing CXCR3 (TNR3+). The chain combines TRBV28 with TRBJ2-7; lacking DNA, the TRBD2 call made by TCRdb goes unchecked. CDR3 region: CASSSRGLVEQYF.